Presented here are 18 T cell receptor beta chains from one specimen sequenced in a study of blood T cell repertoires in COVID-19. Libraries were prepared by immunoSEQ multiplex PCR; TCRdb keeps only in-frame clonotypes and omits some of them. The sample lists 400,000 or so clones, 70% to 90% seen once, with around 2.1% in the top ten. Source material: PBMCs or T cells enriched from blood (not recorded which). The receptors shown here come from a woman aged 40 to 50 with acute COVID-19.

The chain couples TRBV30 to TRBJ2-7, with D tentatively TRBD1 (5 bases). Germline V gene sequence: CDR1 GTSNPN, CDR2 SVGIG (reference sequence). This CDR3 contains 16 residues. With 1 base removed from V and 3 bases from J, the gap between germline ends came to 19 bases. CDR3 sequence: CAWSANSGHTFYEQYF. The CDR3, as DNA: TGTGCCTGGAGTGCTAATTCCGGACACACCTTCTACGAGCAGTACTTC.

This clone was detected only once. This rearrangement joins TRBV5-6 to TRBJ2-7, with D possibly being TRBD2 (5 bases). The V end was cut by 3 bases, the J end by 3 bases, with 10 bases between. The CDR3 totals 13 residues. CDR1 is SGHDT, CDR2 YYEEEE, per germline. This CDR3 reads CASSSGGFYEQYF. CDR3 nucleotides: TGTGCCAGCAGCTCGGGCGGGTTCTACGAGCAGTACTTC.

The chain employs TRBV2 and TRBJ1-4; tentatively, D is TRBD1 (6 bases). The CDR3 contains 15 residues. Trimming shortened V by 6 bases and J by 6 bases, and 17 bases separated the two germline ends. CDR1 is SNHLY, CDR2 FYNNEI, per germline. The CDR3 DNA is TGTGCCAGCAGACGAGATAGGGGGTTGTATGAAAAACTGTTTTTT. Translating it yields CASRRDRGLYEKLFF.

J is TRBJ1-1 and V is TRBV7-5. TRBV7-5 is described as a pseudogene. This CDR3 has 14 amino acids. The DNA of the CDR3 is TGTGCCAGAAGCTTGATCGTAACTTTAACTGAAGCTTTCTTT. This gives the protein CARSLIVTLTEAFF.

The genes are TRBV5-1 and TRBJ1-5, with 9 bases that match TRBD1. Per germline, CDR1 SGHRS and CDR2 YFSETQ. CDR3 size: 18 residues. Germline trimming cut 4 bases from V and 1 base from J; bases unmatched to any gene: 12. CDR3 sequence (DNA): TGCGCCAGCAGCACGGACAGGGGCAGAGAAGAGAGCAATCAGCCCCAGCATTTT. It is translated as CASSTDRGREESNQPQHF.

This clone has only a few counts. The chain combines TRBV2 with TRBJ2-3; 9 bases agree with TRBD1. The germline gives CDR1 SNHLY, CDR2 FYNNEI. The CDR3 length is 16 residues. The V gene end was trimmed by 7 bases and the J gene end by 4 bases; junction bases not matched to a gene: 12. CDR3 coding DNA: TGTGCCAGCACCGAAGGAAACAGGGGGCTGGCAGATACGCAGTATTTT. The encoded protein is CASTEGNRGLADTQYF.

Worth noting for this clone: One junction end does not reproduce the germline sequence, and a read error may be involved. The sample holds other DNA sequences that translate to the same CDR3. V gene TRBV7-2 combines with J gene TRBJ2-7; tentatively, D is TRBD2 (7 bases). In germline, CDR1 is SGHTA, CDR2 FQGNSA. The CDR3 sequence is 16 residues long. The CDR3 coding sequence is TGTGCTAGCAGCTTAGTTGGTGGGGGGGCTTCCTACGAGCAGTACTTC. Translation: CASSLVGGGASYEQYF.

V and J are TRBV4-1 and TRBJ1-4; a weak D match, TRBD1 (6 bases). V shed 2 bases and J shed 6 bases, with 10 bases lying between them. The germline gives CDR1 MGHRA, CDR2 YSYEKL. The CDR3 is 14 amino acids. Here the CDR3 reads CASSQTGYDEKLFF. The CDR3 nucleotides are TGCGCCAGCAGCCAAACAGGGTATGATGAAAAACTGTTTTTT.

The CDR3 sequence: CASSGPGGGSTEAFF. The CDR3 DNA follows: TGTGCCAGCAGCGGACCCGGGGGTGGAAGCACTGAAGCTTTCTTT. The V gene is TRBV5-5, the J gene TRBJ1-1, with D possibly TRBD1 on 5 matching bases. Germline-derived CDR1 and CDR2 are SGHKS and YYEKEE (reference sequence). The CDR3 runs 15 residues. The germline V and J ends were trimmed by 4 bases and 4 bases, with 17 bases remaining between them.

This clone was observed a single time. This rearrangement joins TRBV9 to TRBJ2-5, with D perhaps TRBD2 (6 bases). Trimming cost V 3 bases and J 8 bases, with 29 bases left between them. The CDR3 length is 18 residues. Germline CDR1 reads SGDLS; CDR2 reads YYNGEE. The CDR3 is CASSGGVEGTSSTQTQYF. The CDR3 coding sequence is TGTGCCAGCAGCGGCGGGGTCGAGGGGACTTCCAGCACCCAAACCCAGTACTTC. The full variable domain, with the rest looked up from reference TRBV9 and TRBJ2-5, is DSGVTQTPKHLITATGQRVTLRCSPRSGDLSVYWYQQSLDQGLQFLIQYYNGEERAKGNILERFSAQQFPDLHSELNLSSLELGDSALYFCASSGGVEGTSSTQTQYFGPGTRLLVL.

The V gene is TRBV2, the J gene TRBJ2-1; 7 bases match TRBD1. The trim removed 5 bases at V and 3 bases at J, leaving 4 bases unmatched. The CDR3 length is 14 residues. Germline assignment: CDR1 SNHLY and CDR2 FYNNEI. CDR3 in amino acids: CASSKGAGYNEQFF. The DNA for the CDR3 is TGTGCCAGCAGTAAGGGGGCCGGCTACAATGAGCAGTTCTTC.

This sequence joins TRBV24-1 and TRBJ2-1; TRBD2 matches at 13 bases. Germline-derived CDR1 and CDR2 are KGHDR and SFDVKD. The CDR3 length is 20 residues. After removal of 3 bases from V and 0 bases from J, the junction contained 10 bases not matched to a gene. Here the CDR3 reads CATSDTLLAGGLDSYNEQFF. The CDR3 DNA reads TGTGCCACCAGTGATACTCTACTAGCGGGGGGGCTCGACTCCTACAATGAGCAGTTCTTC.

The chain couples TRBV9 to TRBJ2-2; 8 nucleotides line up with TRBD1. Germline CDR1 and CDR2: SGDLS and YYNGEE. The trim removed 3 bases at V and 7 bases at J, leaving 11 bases unmatched. There are 16 residues in the CDR3. In DNA, the CDR3 is TGTGCCAGCAGCGGAACCGGGACAGGTGGTGACGGGGAGCTGTTTTTT. It encodes CASSGTGTGGDGELFF.

The chain joins TRBV6-5 to TRBJ1-5; no clear D. V lost 6 bases and J lost 7, with 10 bases in between. From germline, CDR1 is MNHEY and CDR2 SVGAGI. There are 12 residues in the CDR3. In DNA, the CDR3 is TGTGCCAGCAGCCCCGACTGGCAGCCCCAGCATTTT. Protein product: CASSPDWQPQHF.

CDR3 in amino acids: CASSPSGTTQETQYF. As DNA, the CDR3 is TGTGCCAGCAGCCCGAGTGGGACTACACAAGAGACCCAGTACTTC. This chain uses TRBV9 with TRBJ2-5; 7 bases agree with TRBD2. This CDR3 spans 15 amino acids. CDR1 and CDR2 from the germline V gene are SGDLS and YYNGEE. The trim removed 4 bases at V and 2 bases at J, leaving 8 bases unmatched.

The chain has TRBV7-9 and TRBJ2-7; tentative D call: TRBD1 (6 bases). The CDR3 runs to 17 residues. Germline-derived CDR1 and CDR2 are SEHNR and FQNEAQ (reference sequence). V was trimmed by 5 bases and J by 4 bases, leaving 24 bases between them. The CDR3 loop is CASSPILTPTGGYEQYF. CDR3 DNA sequence: TGTGCCAGCAGCCCGATTCTAACCCCGACAGGCGGATACGAGCAGTACTTC.

A word on this clone: The sample holds other DNA sequences that translate to the same CDR3. This chain links TRBV19 with TRBJ1-5; possible D gene TRBD1, 5 bases. V gave up 5 bases and J gave up 4 bases, with 12 bases separating them. The CDR3 has 14 residues. Germline V gives CDR1 LNHDA, CDR2 SQIVND (reference sequence). Here the CDR3 DNA reads TGTGCCAGTAGTCCCCGGGGGGGTAATCAGCCCCAGCATTTT. Protein: CASSPRGGNQPQHF.

This chain uses TRBV7-9 with TRBJ2-7; the match to TRBD2 covers 14 bases. This CDR3 has 17 residues. The germline CDR1 and CDR2 sequences are SEHNR and FQNEAQ (reference sequence). J gave up 1 base and V 0 bases, and 2 bases lay outside the gene matches. This CDR3 is CASSLATSGGESYEQYF. CDR3 DNA sequence: TGTGCCAGCAGCTTAGCGACTAGCGGGGGGGAGTCCTACGAGCAGTACTTC.